Listed here are 3 T cell receptor beta chains from one sample, sequenced in a study of T-cell reconstitution after alpha-beta-depleted transplantation in children. Unique molecular identifiers were incorporated when the TCRbeta library was constructed. Each CDR3 protein gets one entry after TCRdb re-called the PCR reads with MiXCR. The sample has 350,000 to 400,000 distinct CDR3 sequences, about an eighth seen once. The sample consisted of PBMCs, taken from the stem cell graft. Source of these receptors: a human donor who donated a stem cell graft to a child with Fanconi anemia.

This clonotype has a handful of counts. The genes are TRBV27 and TRBJ2-7, with 8 bases that match TRBD1. V was pared by 6 bases and J by 1 base, with 8 bases of the junction left unmatched. CDR1 and CDR2 from the germline V gene are MNHEY and SMNVEV (reference sequence). This CDR3 region has 15 residues. The CDR3 region is CASSPRNRGSYEQYF. In DNA form, the CDR3 reads TGTGCCAGCAGCCCCCGGAACAGGGGGTCCTACGAGCAGTACTTC.

V usage is TRBV4-3 and J usage is TRBJ2-3; TRBD2 matches at 10 bases. This CDR3 contains 16 residues. Trimming took 2 bases from V and 2 from J; bases not matched to a gene: 4. Germline loops: CDR1 LGHNA, CDR2 YSLEER. In DNA, the CDR3 is TGCGCCAGCAGCCAATCACTAGCGGGGAACACAGATACGCAGTATTTT. It yields the protein CASSQSLAGNTDTQYF.

This clonotype was counted many times. The CDR3 DNA follows: TGTGCCATCGGGACAGGGGGAGGCAATCAGCCCCAGCATTTT. It codes for CAIGTGGGNQPQHF. The V and J genes are TRBV10-3 and TRBJ1-5, with TRBD1 matching 11 bases. This CDR3 is 14 amino acids long. In germline, CDR1 is ENHRY, CDR2 SYGVKD. Trimming took 8 bases from V and 2 from J; bases not matched to a gene: 2.